The sequence of this T cell receptor (beta chain) was determined in a study of spatial heterogeneity in lung cancer. Study background: Matched bulk RNA-seq provided a T cell module score, and TCR transcript counts in tumor regions correlated strongly with it.

Every cDNA TCR molecule received its own unique molecular identifier. TCRdb used MiXCR to reprocess the 5' RACE reads, holding one entry per CDR3 protein. The sample has fewer than 3,500 distinct CDR3 sequences; about 12% are singletons. Findings and caveats of the study: Tracking of tumor mutation counts was seen in expanded intratumoral alpha and beta TCR counts.

By share, this clonotype ranks as medium-sized. The antigen remains undetermined. The time point denotes: sample taken at primary tumor resection. Extraction of whole RNA from tumor, nontumor lung or frozen PBMC preceded unsorted sequencing. Trimming removed 7 bases from V and 7 bases from J, with 16 bases in between. CDR3 length equals 14 residues. Germline CDR1 reads ENHRY; CDR2 reads SYGVKD. V and J are TRBV10-3 and TRBJ2-2; a weak D match, TRBD1 (5 bases). The starting material was lung tumor tissue, obtained at surgery. The receptor comes from a male donor with early-stage non-small cell lung cancer. This CDR3 reads CAITPGSQGGELFF. The CDR3 DNA sequence: TGTGCCATCACCCCCGGCTCTCAGGGCGGGGAGCTGTTTTTT.